The 24 T cell receptor beta chains presented below share a single source sample, sequenced in a study of breast tumors, draining lymph nodes, adjacent tissues. TCRdb reprocessed the multiplex PCR reads via MiXCR and lists one record per CDR3 protein. Of over 10,000 distinct CDR3 sequences listed, 62% were seen once; the top ten hold less than 65%. The sample was tumor-adjacent breast tissue. The origin of the receptors is a female donor with breast cancer. Some clones in this sample may be carry-over from other donors' samples.

The chain links TRBV14 to TRBJ2-7; D remains unclear. This CDR3 has 13 residues. V lost 8 bases, J lost 3 bases, and 14 bases lay in between. Germline CDR1 SGHDN, CDR2 FVKESK. The CDR3 loop is CASQAEPYYEQYF. The CDR3 DNA is TGTGCCAGCCAGGCCGAACCTTACTACGAGCAGTACTTC. The full variable domain, completed using reference TRBV14 and TRBJ2-7, is EAGVTQFPSHSVIEKGQTVTLRCDPISGHDNLYWYRRVMGKEIKFLLHFVKESKQDESGMPNNRFLAERTGGTYSTLKVQPAELEDSGVYFCASQAEPYYEQYFGPGTRLTVT.

As concerns this clonotype: At one end the junction does not follow the germline gene, possibly because of a read error. CDR3 amino acids: CASIPTGGRVDGYAF. In nucleotides, the CDR3 is TGTGCCAGTATCCCGACAGGGGGCAGGGTAGATGGCTACGCCTTC. The genes are TRBV19 and TRBJ1-2; 10 bases align to TRBD1. The germline V gene encodes CDR1 LNHDA and CDR2 SQIVND (reference sequence). The CDR3 is 15 amino acids.

The rearrangement links TRBV28 to TRBJ2-7; D might be TRBD1 or TRBD2, each matching 5 bases. V lost 3 bases to trimming and J lost 3 bases, with 12 bases between them. This CDR3 spans 14 amino acids. Germline values: CDR1 MDHEN, CDR2 SYDVKM. The CDR3 is CASSFRGRVYEQYF. The DNA for the CDR3 is TGTGCCAGCAGTTTTAGGGGACGAGTCTACGAGCAGTACTTC.

This clonotype has a count of ten or more. The CDR3 reads CASMGTGELFF. CDR3 DNA: TGTGCCAGCATGGGGACCGGGGAGCTGTTTTTT. The chain carries TRBV6-2 or TRBV6-3 and TRBJ2-2; D uncertain. Germline V gene data show CDR1 as MNHEY and CDR2 as SVGEGT. The CDR3 runs 11 residues. V lost 7 bases to trimming and J lost 5 bases, with 5 bases between them.

The chain uses TRBV20-1 and TRBJ2-3; tentatively, D is TRBD2 (5 bases). The CDR3 runs to 15 residues. The V and J ends lost 0 bases and 8 bases respectively, with 18 bases between them. Germline loops: CDR1 DFQATT, CDR2 SNEGSKA (reference sequence). In nucleotides, the CDR3 is TGCAGTGCTAGAGATTCGGCTGAGCCTGAGGGTACGCAGTATTTT. Amino acid sequence: CSARDSAEPEGTQYF.

As concerns this clonotype: The DNA is omitted, as the CDR3 cannot be located on it reliably, and the CDR3 follows TCRdb's listing. The chain is built from TRBV11-3 and TRBJ2-5; TRBD1 reflects the table's D call only, with no check against the DNA. Germline values: CDR1 SGHNT, CDR2 YENEEA. A total of 20 residues make up the CDR3, ends included. The CDR3 sequence is CASTKTGDRGYTFGQETQYF.

Points on this clonotype: The DNA is left out, because the CDR3 cannot be placed on it with certainty; the CDR3 is given as TCRdb lists it. This rearrangement joins TRBV13 to TRBJ2-7; the table calls TRBD2, which could not be checked here. The CDR3 length is 20 residues, termini included. The germline gives CDR1 PRHDT, CDR2 FYEKMQ (reference sequence). CDR3 sequence: CASSFYICSAVAGGTYEQYF.

This rearrangement joins TRBV5-8 to TRBJ1-1; 7 bases fit TRBD1. This CDR3 has 13 residues. V was clipped by 5 bases and J by 0 bases; unmatched bases: 1. Germline V gene sequence: CDR1 SGHTS, CDR2 YDEGEE. The CDR3 loop reads CASRGTVNTEAFF. DNA of the CDR3: TGTGCCAGCAGGGGGACAGTGAACACTGAAGCTTTCTTT.

In this sample, this clonotype turned up many times. The chain joins TRBV4-3 to TRBJ2-7; possible D gene TRBD2, 6 bases. Germline-derived CDR1 and CDR2 are LGHNA and YSLEER. The CDR3 has 13 residues. V shed 1 base and J shed 11 bases, with 15 bases lying between them. CDR3 DNA sequence: TGCGCCAGCAGCCAAGGAGTTTTCGGGAGTAAGTACTTC. Amino acids: CASSQGVFGSKYF.

V is TRBV20-1 and J is TRBJ1-1, with TRBD1 matching 8 bases. Germline CDR1 is DFQATT and CDR2 is SNEGSKA (reference sequence). J was trimmed by 7 bases and V by 1 base; bases with no gene match: 8. The CDR3 length is 14 residues. The CDR3 spells CSARVIDRGVEAFF. Here the CDR3 DNA reads TGCAGTGCTAGAGTTATAGACAGGGGAGTTGAAGCTTTCTTT.

On this clonotype: At one end, the junction sequence differs from germline, possibly due to a read error. The chain uses TRBV7-8 and TRBJ1-6; D gene uncertain. The V gene's germline CDR1 is SGHVS and CDR2 FQNEAQ. The CDR3 is 16 residues long. Here the CDR3 reads CASSLGTWAGNSPLHF. The CDR3 coding sequence is TGTGCCAGCAGCTTAGGAACCTGGGCGGGTAATTCCCCCCTCCACTTT.

This clonotype was recorded at least ten times. The rearrangement joins TRBV19 to TRBJ2-1, with D unresolved. Germline V gene sequence: CDR1 LNHDA, CDR2 SQIVND (reference sequence). This CDR3 has 15 residues. The V end lost 2 bases, the J end lost 1 base, and 9 bases lay between the germline ends. The CDR3 coding sequence is TGTGCCAGTAGTATAATTCTCGATTCCTACAATGAGCAGTTCTTC. This encodes CASSIILDSYNEQFF.

This clonotype was picked up one time. J is TRBJ2-7 and V is TRBV2, with D unresolved. This CDR3 contains 14 residues. Trimming removed 6 bases from V and 0 bases from J, with 12 bases in between. The germline gives CDR1 SNHLY, CDR2 FYNNEI. CDR3 region: CASRETVSSYEQYF. DNA of the CDR3: TGTGCCAGCAGGGAGACGGTAAGCTCCTACGAGCAGTACTTC.

The chain links TRBV11-3 to TRBJ2-3, with TRBD2 as a possible D gene (6 bases). Germline V gene data show CDR1 as SGHNT and CDR2 as YENEEA. Trimming removed 3 bases at V and 1 base at J, with 11 bases between. This CDR3 is 15 amino acids long. CDR3 sequence (DNA): TGTGCCAGCAGCTTCACTAGCTTGGGCACAGATACGCAGTATTTT. As protein: CASSFTSLGTDTQYF.

The chain has TRBV19 and TRBJ2-3; a possible D gene is TRBD2 (5 bases). The CDR3 covers 15 residues. Germline V gene sequence: CDR1 LNHDA, CDR2 SQIVND (reference sequence). Trimming removed 3 bases from V and 6 bases from J, with 16 bases in between. The CDR3: CASSISIGVQDTQYF. Written as DNA, the CDR3 is TGTGCCAGTAGTATTAGTATCGGGGTCCAGGATACGCAGTATTTT.

The rearrangement joins TRBV15 to TRBJ1-3, with 9 nucleotides matching TRBD1. The CDR3 contains 16 residues. The V gene's germline CDR1 is LNHNV and CDR2 YYDKDF (reference sequence). V gave up 4 bases and J gave up 2 bases; unmatched junction bases: 6. CDR3 DNA: TGTGCCACCAGCAATTTGAGGGACAGGGCTGGAAACACCATATATTTT. This translates into CATSNLRDRAGNTIYF.

This clonotype was counted many times. V gene TRBV5-4 combines with J gene TRBJ2-6, with D possibly TRBD2 on 6 matching bases. This CDR3 is 19 amino acids long. V lost 0 bases, J lost 0 bases, and 16 bases lay in between. The germline gives CDR1 SGHNT, CDR2 YYREEE (reference sequence). As DNA, the CDR3 is TGTGCCAGCAGCTTGGCCGTCTTCCAGGGAGGCTCTGGGGCCAACGTCCTGACTTTC. As protein: CASSLAVFQGGSGANVLTF.

This chain joins TRBV7-2 and TRBJ1-2; D possibly corresponds to TRBD1 (5 bases). Germline CDR1 is SGHTA and CDR2 is FQGNSA. The V end was cut by 5 bases, the J end by 2 bases, with 27 bases between. The CDR3 has 19 amino acids. DNA for the CDR3: TGTGCCAGCAGCCAAGTTTGGGGGACGGGCAGAATACTAAACTATGGCTACACCTTC. As protein: CASSQVWGTGRILNYGYTF.

The chain combines TRBV10-2 with TRBJ2-1; D perhaps matches TRBD2 (5 bases). V was shortened by 4 bases and J by 7 bases, with 17 bases between the two germline ends. This CDR3 spans 15 amino acids. Germline V gene data show CDR1 as WSHSY and CDR2 as SAAADI. For the CDR3, the DNA is TGCGCCAGCAGTGTCTACTCACGGGGAAGGAATGAGCAGTTCTTC. Encoded protein: CASSVYSRGRNEQFF.

CDR3 amino acids: CAWTVTGTVTSYGYTF. Here the CDR3 DNA reads TGTGCCTGGACAGTAACCGGGACAGTGACTTCCTATGGCTACACCTTC. The V call is TRBV30, the J call TRBJ1-2; 7 bases agree with TRBD1. The CDR3 loop spans 16 amino acids. The J segment lost 4 bases and the V segment lost 4 bases, leaving 15 bases of the junction unmatched. CDR1 and CDR2 (germline): GTSNPN, SVGIG (reference sequence).

In this sample, this clonotype is medium-sized. The chain recombines TRBV12-3 or TRBV12-4 with TRBJ2-7; 7 nucleotides line up with TRBD1. The V gene end was trimmed by 2 bases and the J gene end by 6 bases; junction bases not matched to a gene: 1. CDR3 length equals 12 residues. The CDR3 region is CASSLPGGEQYF. The CDR3 nucleotides read TGTGCCAGCAGTTTACCAGGGGGCGAGCAGTACTTC.

The chain has TRBV12-3 or TRBV12-4 and TRBJ2-5; weak D call: TRBD1 (6 bases). The germline V and J ends were trimmed by 5 bases and 2 bases, with 12 bases remaining between them. This CDR3 is 14 amino acids long. The CDR3 sequence: CASSTDRTQETQYF. The CDR3 bases are TGTGCCAGCAGTACGGACAGAACTCAAGAGACCCAGTACTTC.

This clonotype was recorded at least ten times. A much larger clonotype is one base distant, so this may be a read error. CDR3 loop: CASSPTGTDTQYF. The CDR3 DNA sequence: TGTGCCAGCAGTCCGACAGGCACAGATACGCAGTATTTT. The gene calls are TRBV6-4 and TRBJ2-3; D possibly corresponds to TRBD1 (5 bases). With 5 bases removed from V and 1 base from J, the gap between germline ends came to 7 bases. This CDR3 is 13 amino acids long. Germline lookup yields CDR1 MRHNA and CDR2 SNTAGT.

This chain joins TRBV20-1 and TRBJ2-3; D is perhaps TRBD1 or TRBD2 (5 bases each). This CDR3 has 16 amino acids. V dropped 4 bases and J dropped 4 bases, with 21 bases sitting between them. Germline V gene lookup returns CDR1 DFQATT and CDR2 SNEGSKA (reference sequence). In nucleotides, the CDR3 is TGCAGTGCTACCAACCGGGGCCAGGGAAGGGCAGATACGCAGTATTTT. Protein sequence: CSATNRGQGRADTQYF.